The source of this T cell receptor (beta chain) is a study of CD8 T cells in ankylosing spondylitis. Overall study results and limits: Previous work reported some of these motif variants in the synovial fluid and blood of reactive arthritis. In ankylosing spondylitis blood, a motif of seven to nine highly homologous TCR beta variants appeared characteristic.

As regards this clonotype: Its antigen is still unknown.

J lost 9 bases, V lost 4 bases, and 11 bases had no gene match. CDR1 is SGHRS, CDR2 YFSETQ, per germline. This CDR3 is 16 amino acids long. MiXCR, applied by TCRdb to the 5' RACE reads, yields one record per CDR3 protein. The sample holds a few hundred thousand distinct CDR3 sequences, 7% to 9% seen once. The sequence was collected from a male donor with ankylosing spondylitis. The V call is TRBV5-1, the J call TRBJ2-1; 12 bases map to TRBD2. Sequencing input: blood, either unsorted or a sorted T cell fraction (not recorded which). CDR3 sequence reads: CASSPTLAGGPIEQFF. The CDR3 DNA reads as TGCGCCAGCAGCCCCACCCTAGCGGGAGGGCCCATTGAGCAGTTCTTC.